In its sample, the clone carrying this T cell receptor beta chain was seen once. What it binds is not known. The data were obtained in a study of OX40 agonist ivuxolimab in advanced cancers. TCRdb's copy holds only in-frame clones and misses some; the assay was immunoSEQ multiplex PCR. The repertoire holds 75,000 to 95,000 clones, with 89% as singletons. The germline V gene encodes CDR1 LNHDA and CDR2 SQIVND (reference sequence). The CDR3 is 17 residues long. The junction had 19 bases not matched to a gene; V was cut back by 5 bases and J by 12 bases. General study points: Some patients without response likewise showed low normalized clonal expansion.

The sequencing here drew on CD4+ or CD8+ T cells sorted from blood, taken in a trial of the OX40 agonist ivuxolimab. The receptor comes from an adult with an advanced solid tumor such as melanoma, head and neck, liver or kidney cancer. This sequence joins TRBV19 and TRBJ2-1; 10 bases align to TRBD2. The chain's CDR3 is CASSGASGSGRGVGQFF. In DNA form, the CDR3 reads TGTGCCAGTAGTGGGGCTAGCGGGAGTGGGAGGGGTGTTGGGCAGTTCTTC.